This is a list of T cell receptor beta chains from one sample in a study of cytomegalovirus exposure and HLA in healthy donors. The data were produced by immunoSEQ multiplex PCR, yet TCRdb's version contains in-frame clones alone and is incomplete. The table has roughly 35,000 clones, 45% to 55% seen once. Sequenced sample: PBMCs. The receptors stem from a woman in her forties in good health and CMV-seropositive. The CDR3 runs from the conserved cysteine through the conserved F or W. D genes are given only for firm matches. For some rows the clone size is stated as once, few or many, or as a class when expanded; others skip it.

size: NA
J: TRBJ2-3
V: TRBV14
D: NA
DNA: TGTGCCAGCAGCCCCGGGACTTACACAGATACGCAGTATTTT
CDR3: CASSPGTYTDTQYF

size: NA
J: TRBJ1-1
V: TRBV2
D: NA
DNA: TGTGCCAGCAGTTCGGGTGAAGCTTTCTTT
CDR3: CASSSGEAFF

size: NA
J: TRBJ1-4
V: TRBV7-9
D: NA
DNA: TGTGCCAGCAGCCCGCCGCAGGCCGGGGTCGATGAAAAACTGTTTTTT
CDR3: CASSPPQAGVDEKLFF

size: NA
J: TRBJ2-5
V: TRBV9
D: NA
DNA: TGTGCCAGCAGCGTCGAACCTAATTACCAAGAGACCCAGTACTTC
CDR3: CASSVEPNYQETQYF

size: NA
J: TRBJ1-2
V: TRBV7-9
D: TRBD1
DNA: TGTGCCAGCAGCCATGGGGACAGAGGCTACACCTTC
CDR3: CASSHGDRGYTF

size: few
J: TRBJ2-7
V: TRBV28
D: NA
DNA: TGTGCCAGCAGATGGACACCTAACTCCTACGAGCAGTACTTC
CDR3: CASRWTPNSYEQYF

size: NA
J: TRBJ1-5
V: TRBV28
D: NA
DNA: TGTGCCAGCAGCTCGCGGCATCAGCCCCAGCATTTT
CDR3: CASSSRHQPQHF

size: NA
J: TRBJ1-3
V: TRBV5-1
D: NA
DNA: TGCGCCAGCAGCTTGGACGGGACTGCAAACACCATATATTTT
CDR3: CASSLDGTANTIYF

size: NA
J: TRBJ2-2
V: TRBV19
D: NA
DNA: TGTGCCAGTAGTATGGGACTTGGGGAGCTGTTTTTT
CDR3: CASSMGLGELFF

size: NA
J: TRBJ2-7
V: TRBV18
D: TRBD2
DNA: TGTGCCAGCTCACCCCAGTCGGGGGGCTACGAGCAGTACTTC
CDR3: CASSPQSGGYEQYF

size: NA
J: TRBJ2-3
V: TRBV9
D: TRBD2
DNA: TGTGCCAGCAGCGGTAGGCTAGCGGGGACAGATACGCAGTATTTT
CDR3: CASSGRLAGTDTQYF

size: few
J: TRBJ2-7
V: TRBV7-2
D: NA
DNA: TGTGCCAGCAGCCCACTTGCGGGTCCCTACGAGCAGTACTTC
CDR3: CASSPLAGPYEQYF

size: NA
J: TRBJ2-2
V: TRBV4-2
D: TRBD2
DNA: TGTGCCAGCAGCCACGGACTAGCGGGGGGGCCGACGAACACCGGGGAGCTGTTTTTT
CDR3: CASSHGLAGGPTNTGELFF

size: NA
J: TRBJ2-5
V: TRBV9
D: NA
DNA: TGTGCCAGCAGCCCCAGCGCCCGTAACCAAGAGACCCAGTACTTC
CDR3: CASSPSARNQETQYF

size: NA
J: TRBJ2-3
V: TRBV6-4
D: TRBD2
DNA: TGTGCCAGCAGTCTGGAATCGCGGGGGGCAGATACGCAGTATTTT
CDR3: CASSLESRGADTQYF

size: NA
J: TRBJ1-4
V: TRBV7-9
D: TRBD1
DNA: TGTGCCAGCAGCTTAGGGGACAGGGCTTATGAAAAACTGTTTTTT
CDR3: CASSLGDRAYEKLFF

size: NA
J: TRBJ2-2
V: TRBV7-9
D: NA
DNA: TGTGCCAGCCGCCGACAGGATCCCGGGGAGCTGTTTTTT
CDR3: CASRRQDPGELFF

size: few
J: TRBJ1-2
V: TRBV4-1
D: TRBD1
DNA: TGCGCCAGCAGCCAGGGGGACAGGACGAACTATGGCTACACCTTC
CDR3: CASSQGDRTNYGYTF

size: NA
J: TRBJ1-2
V: TRBV7-9
D: NA
DNA: TGTGCCAGCAGCTCGGCAGGGGCTCGCTATGGCTACACCTTC
CDR3: CASSSAGARYGYTF

size: NA
J: TRBJ1-5
V: TRBV28
D: TRBD1
DNA: TGTGCCAGCAGTACAGGGGTAAGTAGCAATCAGCCCCAGCATTTT
CDR3: CASSTGVSSNQPQHF

size: NA
J: TRBJ1-2
V: TRBV6-4
D: NA
DNA: TGTGCCAGCAGGGGAATACGGGAGGGGATGGATGGCTACACCTTC
CDR3: CASRGIREGMDGYTF

size: NA
J: TRBJ1-2
V: TRBV5-1
D: TRBD1
DNA: TGCGCCAGCAGCCCGGGGGCGACAGGGGGCTCTGGCTACACCTTC
CDR3: CASSPGATGGSGYTF

size: NA
J: TRBJ1-6
V: TRBV6-5
D: TRBD1
DNA: TGTGCCAGCAGAGGGACAGGGCAGTATTCACCCCTCCACTTT
CDR3: CASRGTGQYSPLHF

size: few
J: TRBJ1-2
V: TRBV28
D: NA
DNA: TGTGCCAGTGCGAAAACCGGGGGGGTATATGGCTACACCTTC
CDR3: CASAKTGGVYGYTF

size: once
J: TRBJ2-4
V: TRBV27
D: NA
DNA: TGTGCCAGCAGTCGAGACAGACTAGCCAAAAACATTCAGTACTTC
CDR3: CASSRDRLAKNIQYF

size: medium-sized
J: TRBJ2-3
V: TRBV4-1
D: NA
DNA: TGCGCCAGCAGCCCAGGGAGGGATACGCAGTATTTT
CDR3: CASSPGRDTQYF

size: few
J: TRBJ1-5
V: TRBV6-1
D: NA
DNA: TGTGCCAGCCGGGGAGGGAGTACTCAGCCCCAGCATTTT
CDR3: CASRGGSTQPQHF